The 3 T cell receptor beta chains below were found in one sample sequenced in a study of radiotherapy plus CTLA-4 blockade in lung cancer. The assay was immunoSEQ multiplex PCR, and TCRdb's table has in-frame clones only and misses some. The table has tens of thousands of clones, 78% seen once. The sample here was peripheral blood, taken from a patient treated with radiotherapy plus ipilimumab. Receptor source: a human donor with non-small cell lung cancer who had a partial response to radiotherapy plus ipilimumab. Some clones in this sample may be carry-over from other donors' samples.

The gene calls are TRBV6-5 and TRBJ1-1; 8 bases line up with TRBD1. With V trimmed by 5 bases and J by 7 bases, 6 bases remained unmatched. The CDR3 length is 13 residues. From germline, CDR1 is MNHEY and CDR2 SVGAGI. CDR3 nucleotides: TGTGCCAGCAGTGAAACAGGGGGGATTGAAGCTTTCTTT. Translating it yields CASSETGGIEAFF.

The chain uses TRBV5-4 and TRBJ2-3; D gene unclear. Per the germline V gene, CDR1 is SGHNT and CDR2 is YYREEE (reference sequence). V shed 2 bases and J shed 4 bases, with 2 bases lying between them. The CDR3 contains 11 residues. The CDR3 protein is CASSFADTQYF. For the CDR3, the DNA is TGTGCCAGCAGCTTCGCAGATACGCAGTATTTT.

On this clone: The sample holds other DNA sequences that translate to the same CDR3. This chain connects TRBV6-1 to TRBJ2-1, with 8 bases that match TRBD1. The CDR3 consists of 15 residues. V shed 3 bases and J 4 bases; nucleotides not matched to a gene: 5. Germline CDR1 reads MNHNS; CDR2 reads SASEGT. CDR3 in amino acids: CASSEEGQVYNEQFF. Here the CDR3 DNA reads TGTGCCAGCAGTGAGGAGGGACAGGTGTACAATGAGCAGTTCTTC.